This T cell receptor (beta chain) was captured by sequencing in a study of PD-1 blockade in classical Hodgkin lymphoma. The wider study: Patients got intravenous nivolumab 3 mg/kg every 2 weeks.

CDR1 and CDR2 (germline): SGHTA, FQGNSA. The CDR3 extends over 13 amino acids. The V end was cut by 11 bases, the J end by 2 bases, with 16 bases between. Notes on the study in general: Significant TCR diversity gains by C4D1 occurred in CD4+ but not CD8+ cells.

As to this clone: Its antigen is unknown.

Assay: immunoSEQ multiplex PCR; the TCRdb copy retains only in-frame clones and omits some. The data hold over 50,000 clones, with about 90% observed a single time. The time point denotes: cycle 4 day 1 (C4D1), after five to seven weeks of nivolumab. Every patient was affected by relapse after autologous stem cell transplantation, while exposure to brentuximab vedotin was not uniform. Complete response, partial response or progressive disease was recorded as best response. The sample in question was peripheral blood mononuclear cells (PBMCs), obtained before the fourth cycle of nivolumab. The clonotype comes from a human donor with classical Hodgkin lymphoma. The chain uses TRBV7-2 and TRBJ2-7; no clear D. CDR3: CASRPLGTYEQYF. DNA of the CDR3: TGTGCCTCAAGGCCCTTGGGCACCTACGAGCAGTACTTC.